This T cell receptor (beta chain) was recorded in a study of blood T cells in healthy people across ages. Every sample yielded at least 6.5 million isolated PBMCs. CDR3 size: 14 residues. Germline assignment: CDR1 MGHDK and CDR2 SYGVNS. V was pared by 8 bases and J by 8 bases, with 22 bases between. Concerning this clonotype itself: Its antigen is not known.

The study's findings and limits: As age increased, TCR beta diversity per million T cells fell in a roughly linear fashion.

Using a J-beta primer mix together with a sample-barcoded 5' primer, a second PCR was run for roughly 6 to 12 cycles. With 12 random nucleotides, a template-switch adaptor tagged each individual cDNA molecule. TCRdb recomputed calls from the 5' RACE reads with MiXCR, one row per CDR3 protein. The sample records fewer than 900,000 distinct CDR3 sequences, approximately 39% being singletons. This clonotype originated in an older woman in good health. The J gene is TRBJ2-7, the V gene TRBV25-1; D is perhaps TRBD2 (7 bases). Input material: blood. The CDR3 sequence: CASARGGEPTKQYF. The CDR3 DNA sequence: TGTGCCAGCGCGAGGGGGGGCGAACCTACGAAGCAGTACTTC.